Below, one T cell receptor beta chain is given with its context. CDR1 GTSNPN and CDR2 SVGIG come from the germline V gene (reference sequence). The CDR3 has 12 residues. The ends were cut back, 7 bases at V and 3 bases at J, with 9 bases in the middle. The data originate from a study of blood T cell repertoires in COVID-19. Looking at the study overall: There were acute and convalescent COVID-19 samples, and they came from the United States, Italy and Spain.

Participants, about 18 to 90 years old, spanned about 26 US areas. Before they entered the study, exposed participants had met a COVID-19 case within 2 weeks. Authors' analysis steps: Reference gene primer amplification gave estimated nucleated cell counts. TCRdb's table, derived via immunoSEQ multiplex PCR, lists solely in-frame clones and lacks some. That table supplies the V and J calls and clone size; D and trimming were determined from the DNA. The sample lists 250,000 or so clones, approximately 88% occurring once. V gene TRBV30 combines with J gene TRBJ2-2; maybe TRBD1 (5 bases). The receptor was derived from a woman aged 30 to 39 who had been exposed to COVID-19. The sample consisted of PBMCs or T cells enriched from blood (not recorded which). CDR3 residues: CAFLGDTGELFF. CDR3 DNA sequence: TGTGCCTTTTTAGGGGACACCGGGGAGCTGTTTTTT.